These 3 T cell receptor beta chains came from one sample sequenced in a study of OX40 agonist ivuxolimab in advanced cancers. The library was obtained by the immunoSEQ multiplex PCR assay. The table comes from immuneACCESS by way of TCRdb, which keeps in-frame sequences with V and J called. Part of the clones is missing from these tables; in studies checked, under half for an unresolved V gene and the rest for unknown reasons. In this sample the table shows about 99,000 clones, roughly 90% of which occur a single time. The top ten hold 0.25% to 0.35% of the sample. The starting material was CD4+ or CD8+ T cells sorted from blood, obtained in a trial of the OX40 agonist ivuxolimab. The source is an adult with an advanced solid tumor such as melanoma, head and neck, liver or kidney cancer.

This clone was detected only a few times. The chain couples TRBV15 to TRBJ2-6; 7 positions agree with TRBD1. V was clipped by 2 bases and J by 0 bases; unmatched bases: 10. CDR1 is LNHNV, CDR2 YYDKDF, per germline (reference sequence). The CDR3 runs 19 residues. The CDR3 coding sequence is TGTGCCACCAGCAGAAGGCGTGTGGGGACAGCCTCTGGGGCCAACGTCCTGACTTTC. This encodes CATSRRRVGTASGANVLTF.

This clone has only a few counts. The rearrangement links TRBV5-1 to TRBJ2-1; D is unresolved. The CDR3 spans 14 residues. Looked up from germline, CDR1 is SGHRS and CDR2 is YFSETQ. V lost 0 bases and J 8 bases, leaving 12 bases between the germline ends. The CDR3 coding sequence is TGCGCCAGCAGCTTGGGAAGCTTCACCGATGAGCAGTTCTTC. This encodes CASSLGSFTDEQFF.

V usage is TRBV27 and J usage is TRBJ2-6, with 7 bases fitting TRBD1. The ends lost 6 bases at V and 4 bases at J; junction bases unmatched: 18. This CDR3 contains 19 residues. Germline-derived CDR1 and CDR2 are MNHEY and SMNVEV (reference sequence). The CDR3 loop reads CASSWHRGNRGPGANVLTF. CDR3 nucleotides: TGTGCCAGCAGCTGGCACCGGGGAAACAGGGGACCCGGGGCCAACGTCCTGACTTTC.